This T cell receptor (beta chain) emerged from a study of response to subunit inactivated influenza vaccine. Each CDR3 protein is one row after TCRdb ran MiXCR on the RT-PCR reads. The data hold about 520,000 distinct CDR3 sequences, with 25% observed a single time. Whole-study results and caveats: Each seasonal influenza vaccination recruits few new T cells, the authors suggested.

Germline CDR1 is SGHRS and CDR2 is YFSETQ. This CDR3 region has 16 residues. The V and J ends lost 4 bases and 6 bases respectively, with 23 bases between them. As for this clonotype: The antigen is undetermined.

The rearrangement joins TRBV5-1 to TRBJ2-7; D might be TRBD1 or TRBD2, each matching 6 bases. The sequencing here drew on CD4+ T cells sorted from PBMCs, taken less than 6 days after vaccination. The receptor's source is a man aged 50 to 60 who received an inactivated influenza vaccine. CDR3 DNA sequence: TGCGCCAGCAGCCCATTTGTGGGGGGCCACCACGTCGAGCAGTACTTC. It translates to CASSPFVGGHHVEQYF.